This T cell receptor beta chain was sequenced during a study of blood T cell repertoires in COVID-19. TCRdb's copy holds only in-frame clones and misses some; the assay was immunoSEQ multiplex PCR. Altogether more than 250,000 clones are present, over 75% being singletons, with the ten largest covering 1%. V was clipped by 1 base and J by 8 bases; unmatched bases: 7. The CDR3 spans 15 residues. Germline V gene lookup returns CDR1 KGHSH and CDR2 LQKENI. The chain combines TRBV18 with TRBJ1-4, with TRBD1 identical over 7 bases. Material: peripheral blood. The sequence came from a man aged 50 to 60 with active or convalescent COVID-19. The CDR3 nucleotides are TGTGCCAGCTCACCACTGGCAGGGGGGAACGAAAAACTGTTTTTT. Its translation: CASSPLAGGNEKLFF.